Shown below are 18 T cell receptor beta chains from a single sample sequenced in a study of PD-1 blockade in classical Hodgkin lymphoma. Brentuximab vedotin exposure varied, and every patient relapsed after autologous stem cell transplantation. Assay used: immunoSEQ multiplex PCR; TCRdb lists only in-frame clones, some missing. The sample records tens of thousands of clones, about 91% being singletons. The sequenced sample was peripheral blood mononuclear cells (PBMCs), obtained before the second cycle of nivolumab. These receptors were obtained from a human donor with classical Hodgkin lymphoma.

The CDR3 spells CASSLAALAGYTGELFF. In nucleotides, the CDR3 is TGTGCCAGCAGCTTGGCCGCGCTAGCGGGTTACACCGGGGAGCTGTTTTTT. The genes are TRBV5-8 and TRBJ2-2, with TRBD2 matching 8 bases. The CDR3 spans 17 residues. In germline, CDR1 is SGHTS, CDR2 YDEGEE. Trimming cost V 0 bases and J 3 bases; bases outside gene matches: 7.

The chain employs TRBV9 and TRBJ2-3; 8 nucleotides match TRBD2. This CDR3 is 16 amino acids long. CDR1 and CDR2 (germline): SGDLS, YYNGEE. V lost 0 bases and J lost 6; bases outside the gene matches: 9. CDR3 loop: CASSVAGGQHSDTQYF. In DNA, the CDR3 is TGTGCCAGCAGCGTAGCGGGAGGGCAGCATTCGGATACGCAGTATTTT.

The CDR3 DNA reads as TGTGCCAGCAGTCGGGAGTTTTGGCAGTACTTC. As protein: CASSREFWQYF. The chain recombines TRBV6-1 with TRBJ2-7, with D maybe TRBD2 (6 bases). The CDR3 is 11 amino acids. The germline V and J ends were trimmed by 5 bases and 9 bases, with 11 bases remaining between them. Germline CDR1 and CDR2: MNHNS and SASEGT.

The chain couples TRBV27 to TRBJ2-3, with D hard to call. Deletions cut 8 bases from V and 5 bases from J, with 8 bases between. Germline CDR1 is MNHEY and CDR2 is SMNVEV (reference sequence). The CDR3 totals 11 residues. The CDR3 region has the DNA TGTGCCAGCGGGGTACGAGATACGCAGTATTTT. Translating it yields CASGVRDTQYF.

The chain links TRBV5-8 to TRBJ2-5; 15 bases are shared with TRBD2. The CDR3 sequence is 18 residues long. Germline-derived CDR1 and CDR2 are SGHTS and YDEGEE. V lost 4 bases, J lost 4 bases, and 11 bases stayed unmatched. The CDR3 DNA follows: TGTGCCAGCAGCGGCGGACTAGCGGGAGGGGTAGGGCGAGAGACCCAGTACTTC. It specifies CASSGGLAGGVGRETQYF.

The J gene is TRBJ2-1, the V gene TRBV7-3; 7 nucleotides match TRBD2. Germline V gene data show CDR1 as SGHTA and CDR2 as FQGTGA. V lost 2 bases, J lost 0 bases, and 7 bases stayed unmatched. The CDR3 extends over 17 amino acids. The CDR3 coding sequence is TGTGCCAGCAGCTTAGATCGGGCGGGAGACTCCTACAATGAGCAGTTCTTC. Protein product: CASSLDRAGDSYNEQFF.

This chain uses TRBV28 with TRBJ2-5, with 10 nucleotides matching TRBD1. V shed 3 bases, J shed 5 bases, and the junction held 6 bases outside the gene matches. Germline V CDR1 and CDR2: MDHEN, SYDVKM. This CDR3 spans 15 amino acids. CDR3 protein: CASSLGDRGRETQYF. The CDR3 DNA reads as TGTGCCAGCAGTTTGGGGGACAGGGGTAGGGAGACCCAGTACTTC. Drawing the rest from reference TRBV28 and TRBJ2-5, the complete variable domain is DVKVTQSSRYLVKRTGEKVFLECVQDMDHENMFWYRQDPGLGLRLIYFSYDVKMKEKGDIPEGYSVSREKKERFSLILESASTNQTSMYLCASSLGDRGRETQYFGPGTRLLVL.

As DNA, the CDR3 is TGTGCCAGCAGTGCGCCCGGGACAGGGGGCGGTTCCTACGAGCAGTACTTC. Protein product: CASSAPGTGGGSYEQYF. This chain links TRBV2 with TRBJ2-7; 12 nucleotides align to TRBD1. V dropped 4 bases and J dropped 1; count of bases not matched to a gene: 8. This CDR3 is built from 17 residues. The germline V gene encodes CDR1 SNHLY and CDR2 FYNNEI.

The genes are TRBV10-3 and TRBJ2-5; 7 bases align to TRBD2. This CDR3 is built from 13 residues. Trimming at V came to 3 bases and at J to 5 bases, leaving 3 bases not matched to a gene. The germline V gene encodes CDR1 ENHRY and CDR2 SYGVKD. The DNA of the CDR3 is TGTGCCATCAGTGAAGCGGGGCTGGAGACCCAGTACTTC. It specifies CAISEAGLETQYF.

Only a few counts were recorded for this clone. The CDR3 nucleotides are TGTGCCAGCAGTGAACCCGGGTCCCAGTCACCCCTCCACTTT. This sequence encodes CASSEPGSQSPLHF. The chain has TRBV6-1 and TRBJ1-6; D unresolved. Germline V gene lookup returns CDR1 MNHNS and CDR2 SASEGT. This CDR3 comprises 14 residues. V shed 2 bases and J shed 10 bases, with 12 bases lying between them.

This chain uses TRBV27 with TRBJ2-5; D is possibly TRBD1 or TRBD2 (5 bases each). Germline V gene sequence: CDR1 MNHEY, CDR2 SMNVEV (reference sequence). V was cut by 4 bases and J by 0 bases, with 9 bases left in between. The CDR3 extends over 14 amino acids. The CDR3 DNA follows: TGTGCCAGCAGTTGGGGGAGAGACCAAGAGACCCAGTACTTC. Protein sequence: CASSWGRDQETQYF.

The chain uses TRBV7-9 and TRBJ2-5; 7 bases are shared with TRBD2. Per the germline V gene, CDR1 is SEHNR and CDR2 is FQNEAQ (reference sequence). The CDR3 spans 16 residues. The trim removed 4 bases at V and 3 bases at J, leaving 11 bases unmatched. The CDR3 DNA is TGTGCCAGCAGCTCGGTAGGTGCGGGGGTTGAAGAGACCCAGTACTTC. Encoded protein: CASSSVGAGVEETQYF.

DNA of the CDR3: TGTGCCAGTAGTATTACAGGGGGCCAAACTGAAGCTTTCTTT. This gives the protein CASSITGGQTEAFF. The rearrangement uses TRBV19 and TRBJ1-1; 9 bases match TRBD1. Germline values: CDR1 LNHDA, CDR2 SQIVND (reference sequence). V trimming: 3 bases; J trimming: 5 bases; junction bases outside the gene matches: 4. The CDR3 length is 14 residues.

This chain connects TRBV6-5 to TRBJ2-5, with 9 bases matching TRBD1. The germline V gene has CDR1 MNHEY and CDR2 SVGAGI. J was trimmed by 4 bases and V by 2 bases; bases with no gene match: 8. The length of the CDR3 is 16 residues. The CDR3 protein is CASSYQPGTGRETQYF. CDR3 bases: TGTGCCAGCAGTTACCAACCCGGGACAGGGCGAGAGACCCAGTACTTC.

This clone has only one observation. This chain's CDR3 is CASSLSNEKLFF. The DNA of the CDR3 is TGTGCCAGCAGCTTGTCTAATGAAAAACTGTTTTTT. V is TRBV7-9 and J is TRBJ1-4; D remains ambiguous. Trimming shortened V by 3 bases and J by 3 bases, and 2 bases separated the two germline ends. The CDR3 extends over 12 amino acids. Looked up from germline, CDR1 is SEHNR and CDR2 is FQNEAQ (reference sequence).

This chain connects TRBV15 to TRBJ2-1; D is unresolved. The CDR3 runs to 15 residues. Trimming left V 8 bases short and J 0 bases short, with 14 bases between. The germline V gene has CDR1 LNHNV and CDR2 YYDKDF (reference sequence). The CDR3 spells CATGIGWSSYNEQFF. CDR3 in DNA: TGTGCCACCGGTATAGGGTGGAGCTCCTACAATGAGCAGTTCTTC.

The chain joins TRBV7-6 to TRBJ2-6; D is uncertain. V lost 2 bases, J lost 2 bases, and 10 bases lay in between. This CDR3 contains 16 residues. Germline V gives CDR1 SGHVS, CDR2 FNYEAQ. The CDR3 spells CASSLLGMAGANVLTF. The CDR3 DNA reads as TGTGCCAGCAGCTTACTCGGAATGGCTGGGGCCAACGTCCTGACTTTC. The whole variable domain, filled in from reference TRBV7-6 and TRBJ2-6, reads GAGVSQSPRYKVTKRGQDVALRCDPISGHVSLYWYRQALGQGPEFLTYFNYEAQQDKSGLPNDRFSAERPEGSISTLTIQRTEQRDSAMYRCASSLLGMAGANVLTFGAGSRLTVL.

The V and J genes are TRBV2 and TRBJ2-2, with 7 bases matching TRBD1. Germline lookup yields CDR1 SNHLY and CDR2 FYNNEI. Trimming cost V 0 bases and J 2 bases; bases outside gene matches: 3. CDR3 length: 16 amino acids. DNA of the CDR3: TGTGCCAGCAGTGAAGCCGGGACAGATAACACCGGGGAGCTGTTTTTT. Translation: CASSEAGTDNTGELFF.